The rows below give T cell receptor beta chains drawn from one sample of a study of shared clonotypes between healthy human individuals. TCRdb's table, derived via immunoSEQ multiplex PCR, lists solely in-frame clones and lacks some. Of roughly 2.6 million clones listed, around nine tenths were seen once; the top ten hold about 0.13%. The specimen sequenced was naive CD4+ T cells sorted from blood. The receptors were gathered from a man aged 18 to 35 in good health. Each CDR3 is given with its conserved first and last residue. D genes are given only for firm matches. Rows may omit the clone size; those that give it use once, few, many or a size class.

abundance	v_gene	d_gene	j_gene	CDR3nt	CDR3aa
.	TRBV7-2	.	TRBJ2-7	TGTGCCAGCAGCATCTGGACGGGTTCATCGGTAGAGCAGTACTTC	CASSIWTGSSVEQYF
.	TRBV5-1	.	TRBJ1-4	TGCGCCAGCAGGCGGGGGTCAACTAATGAAAAACTGTTTTTT	CASRRGSTNEKLFF
.	TRBV7-3	TRBD1	TRBJ2-1	TGTGCCAGCAGCCGAGGGGGCGAAATCGATGAGCAGTTCTTC	CASSRGGEIDEQFF
.	TRBV6-1	TRBD1	TRBJ1-4	TGTGCCAGCAGTGAAATGAAGACAGGGCAAAGGGAAAAACTGTTTTTT	CASSEMKTGQREKLFF
.	TRBV7-2	TRBD2	TRBJ2-7	TGTGCCAGCAGCTTAGGGCGGGAGATGGGGTACGAGCAGTACTTC	CASSLGREMGYEQYF
once	TRBV5-1	.	TRBJ2-5	TGCGCCAGCAGCTTGTACAGGGACCAAGAGACCCAGTACTTC	CASSLYRDQETQYF
.	TRBV6-1	.	TRBJ1-4	TGTGCCAGCAGTGAAATTCGCCGGATTTCCCCCGAAAAACTGTTTTTT	CASSEIRRISPEKLFF
.	TRBV18	.	TRBJ1-4	TGTGCCAGCTCATGGACAGCAACTAATGAAAAACTGTTTTTT	CASSWTATNEKLFF
.	TRBV7-9	TRBD2	TRBJ2-1	TGTGCCAGCAGGTCGGCTAGCGGTATAAACAATGAGCAGTTCTTC	CASRSASGINNEQFF
.	TRBV19	.	TRBJ1-1	TGTGCCAGTAGTGGTTCGTGGGGCCGGACTGAAGCTTTCTTT	CASSGSWGRTEAFF
.	TRBV9	.	TRBJ2-3	TGTGCCAGCAGCGTCTTGACCACAGATACGCAGTATTTT	CASSVLTTDTQYF
.	TRBV30	.	TRBJ1-2	TGTGCCTGGAGGGGATTAAACTATGGCTACACCTTC	CAWRGLNYGYTF
once	TRBV6-1	.	TRBJ1-4	TGTGCCAGCAGGTCGGGAGCTGTCAACGATGAAAAACTGTTTTTT	CASRSGAVNDEKLFF
.	TRBV27	.	TRBJ1-1	TGTGCCAGTTGGACTGTGAACACTGAAGCTTTCTTT	CASWTVNTEAFF
.	TRBV6-4	.	TRBJ2-3	TGTGCCAGCAGCCCGGACTACCCAGATACGCAGTATTTT	CASSPDYPDTQYF
.	TRBV30	.	TRBJ2-5	TGTGCCTGGAGTGTACGATTAGTGGAGACCCAGTACTTC	CAWSVRLVETQYF
.	TRBV2	TRBD1	TRBJ1-2	TGTGCCAGCAGAGAGACAGGGGGCGGGAATGGCTACACCTTC	CASRETGGGNGYTF